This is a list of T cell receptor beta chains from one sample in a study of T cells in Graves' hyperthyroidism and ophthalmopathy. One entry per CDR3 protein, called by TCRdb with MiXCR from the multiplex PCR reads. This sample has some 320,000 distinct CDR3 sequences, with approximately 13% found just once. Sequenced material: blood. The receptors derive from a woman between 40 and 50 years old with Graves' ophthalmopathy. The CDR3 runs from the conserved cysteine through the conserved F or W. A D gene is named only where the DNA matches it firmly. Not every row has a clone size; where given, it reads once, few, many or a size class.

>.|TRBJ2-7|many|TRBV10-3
CAISDIRTPRSYEQYF
TGTGCCATCAGTGACATCAGGACTCCCCGATCCTACGAGCAGTACTTC
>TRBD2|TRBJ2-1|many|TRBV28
CATGGKREPGSRPFF
TGTGCCACGGGGGGAAAGCGGGAGCCTGGGAGTAGACCGTTCTTC
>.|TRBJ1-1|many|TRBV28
CASSLYPGTEAFF
TGTGCCAGCAGTTTATATCCGGGCACTGAAGCTTTCTTT
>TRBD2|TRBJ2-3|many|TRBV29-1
CSVESASGRTQYF
TGCAGCGTTGAGTCGGCTAGCGGGCGGACGCAGTATTTT
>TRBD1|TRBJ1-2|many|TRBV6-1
CASSHRSTGKGGGYTF
TGTGCCAGCAGTCACCGGTCGACAGGGAAAGGAGGTGGCTACACCTTC
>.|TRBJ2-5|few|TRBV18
CASSPPGWKSQETQYF
TGTGCCAGCTCACCACCCGGGTGGAAGAGCCAAGAGACCCAGTACTTC
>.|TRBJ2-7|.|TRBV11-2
CASSLEGISSYEQYF
TGTGCCAGCAGCTTAGAGGGCATCAGCTCCTACGAGCAGTACTTC
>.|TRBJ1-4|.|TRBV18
CASSPGLNEKLFF
TGTGCCAGCTCACCAGGGCTGAATGAAAAACTGTTTTTT
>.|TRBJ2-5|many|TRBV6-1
CASTTGRGRETQYF
TGTGCCAGCACCACAGGGCGGGGACGAGAGACCCAGTACTTC
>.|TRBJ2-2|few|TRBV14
CASSRISPRGASGELFF
TGTGCCAGCAGCCGGATAAGCCCCCGGGGGGCGTCCGGGGAGCTGTTTTTT
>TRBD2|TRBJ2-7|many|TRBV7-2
CASSMGLAGVYEQYF
TGTGCCAGCAGCATGGGACTAGCGGGGGTATACGAGCAGTACTTC
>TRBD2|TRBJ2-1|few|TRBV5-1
CASSSTTSGVPGGFF
TGCGCCAGCAGCTCTACGACTAGCGGGGTGCCAGGGGGGTTCTTC
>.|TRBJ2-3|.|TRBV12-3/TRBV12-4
CASRNLRVTDTQYF
TGTGCCAGCCGTAATTTGAGGGTCACAGATACGCAGTATTTT
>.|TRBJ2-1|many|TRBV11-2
CASSLDPALFF
TGTGCCAGCAGCTTAGATCCCGCCCTGTTCTTC
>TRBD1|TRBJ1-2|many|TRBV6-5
CASSYSTSRGRTYGYTF
TGTGCCAGCAGTTACTCGACGAGCAGGGGGCGCACCTATGGCTACACCTTC
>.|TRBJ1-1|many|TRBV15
CATSRTGVMNTEAFF
TGTGCCACCAGCAGAACGGGAGTTATGAACACTGAAGCTTTCTTT
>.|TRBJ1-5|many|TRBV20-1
CSARGPVGPSNQPQHF
TGCAGTGCTAGAGGGCCGGTCGGCCCTAGCAATCAGCCCCAGCATTTT
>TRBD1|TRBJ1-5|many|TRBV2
CASSSTGEGNQPQHF
TGTGCCAGCAGTTCAACAGGGGAGGGCAATCAGCCCCAGCATTTT
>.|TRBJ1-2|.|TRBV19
CASRPKVPQRGYTF
TGTGCCAGTAGACCGAAAGTCCCCCAGCGAGGCTACACCTTC
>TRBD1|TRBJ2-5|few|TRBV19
CASSIMRGDRAETQYF
TGTGCCAGTAGTATAATGAGGGGGGACAGGGCCGAGACCCAGTACTTC
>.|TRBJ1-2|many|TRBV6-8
CASTGTLDGYTF
TGTGCCAGTACCGGGACACTTGATGGCTACACCTTC
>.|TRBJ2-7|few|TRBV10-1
CASSNGPSYEQYF
TGCGCCAGCAGCAACGGACCCTCCTACGAGCAGTACTTC
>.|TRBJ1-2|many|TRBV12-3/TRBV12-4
CASSLGVGGGGYTF
TGTGCCAGCAGTTTAGGAGTAGGCGGCGGTGGCTACACCTTC
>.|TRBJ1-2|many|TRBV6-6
CASSYYKGGNGYTF
TGTGCCAGCAGTTACTATAAAGGGGGAAATGGCTACACCTTC
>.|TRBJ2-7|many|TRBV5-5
CASSLAVSGMSSYEQYF
TGTGCCAGCAGCTTGGCTGTTTCAGGGATGAGCTCCTACGAGCAGTACTTC
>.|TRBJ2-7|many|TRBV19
CASSTGDEQYF
TGTGCCAGTAGTACAGGGGACGAGCAGTACTTC
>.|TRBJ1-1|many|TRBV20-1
CSARRGSGTEAFF
TGCAGTGCTCGAAGGGGGAGCGGCACTGAAGCTTTCTTT
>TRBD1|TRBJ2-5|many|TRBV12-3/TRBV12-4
CASSFRQGAGAGEETQYF
TGTGCCAGCAGTTTCCGACAGGGGGCGGGCGCGGGGGAAGAGACCCAGTACTTC